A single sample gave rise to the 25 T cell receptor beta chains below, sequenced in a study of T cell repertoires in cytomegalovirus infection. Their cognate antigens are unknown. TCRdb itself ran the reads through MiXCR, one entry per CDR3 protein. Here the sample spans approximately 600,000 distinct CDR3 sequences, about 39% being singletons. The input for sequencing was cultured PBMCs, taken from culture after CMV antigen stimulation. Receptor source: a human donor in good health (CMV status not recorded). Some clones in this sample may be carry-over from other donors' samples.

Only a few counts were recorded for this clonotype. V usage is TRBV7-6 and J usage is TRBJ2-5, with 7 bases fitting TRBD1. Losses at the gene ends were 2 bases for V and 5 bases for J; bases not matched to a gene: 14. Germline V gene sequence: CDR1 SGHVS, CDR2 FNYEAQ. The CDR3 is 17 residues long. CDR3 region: CASSLILGSGGLETQYF. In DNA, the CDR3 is TGTGCCAGCAGCTTAATCCTGGGGTCAGGGGGTTTGGAGACCCAGTACTTC.

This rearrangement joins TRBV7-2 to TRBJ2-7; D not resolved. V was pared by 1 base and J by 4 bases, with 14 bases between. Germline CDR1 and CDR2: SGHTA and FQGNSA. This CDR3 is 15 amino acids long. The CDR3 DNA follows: TGTGCCAGCAGCTTAGGCCAGAACACAGTTTACGAGCAGTACTTC. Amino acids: CASSLGQNTVYEQYF.

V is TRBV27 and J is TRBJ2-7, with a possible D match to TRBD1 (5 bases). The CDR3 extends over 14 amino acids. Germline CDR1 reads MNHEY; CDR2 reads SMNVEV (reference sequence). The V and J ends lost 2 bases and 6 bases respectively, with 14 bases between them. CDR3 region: CASSLTPGQPEQYF. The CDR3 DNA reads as TGTGCCAGCAGTTTAACCCCAGGACAACCCGAGCAGTACTTC.

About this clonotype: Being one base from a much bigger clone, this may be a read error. In DNA, the CDR3 is TGTGCCAGCAGCCCCCAGCGGGGGGGCTACGAGCAGTACTTC. This codes for CASSPQRGGYEQYF. The chain is built from TRBV7-2 and TRBJ2-7, with 10 bases identical to TRBD2. This CDR3 is 14 amino acids long. Germline V gene lookup returns CDR1 SGHTA and CDR2 FQGNSA. The trim removed 5 bases at V and 3 bases at J, leaving 4 bases unmatched.

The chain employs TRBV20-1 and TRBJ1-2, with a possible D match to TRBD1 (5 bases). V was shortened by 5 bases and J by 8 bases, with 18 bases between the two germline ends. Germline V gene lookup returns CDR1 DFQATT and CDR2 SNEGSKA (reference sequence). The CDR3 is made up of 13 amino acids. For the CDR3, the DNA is TGCAGTGCTTACCTCCGGGACTATGGGGGCTACACCTTC. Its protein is CSAYLRDYGGYTF.

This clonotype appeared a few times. CDR3 coding DNA: TGTGCCAGCAGTTTACCTGGAGTCCGGCCCCAGCATTTT. Protein product: CASSLPGVRPQHF. The chain couples TRBV12-3 or TRBV12-4 to TRBJ1-5; D ambiguous. The CDR3 is 13 residues long. Trimming cost V 2 bases and J 9 bases, with 11 bases left between them.

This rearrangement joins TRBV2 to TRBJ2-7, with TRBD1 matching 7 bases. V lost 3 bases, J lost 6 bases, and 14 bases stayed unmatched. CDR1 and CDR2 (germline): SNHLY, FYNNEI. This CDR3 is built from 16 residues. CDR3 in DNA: TGTGCCAGCAGTGAGGGAACAGGGGTTGCCGGCGGCGAGCAGTACTTC. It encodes CASSEGTGVAGGEQYF.

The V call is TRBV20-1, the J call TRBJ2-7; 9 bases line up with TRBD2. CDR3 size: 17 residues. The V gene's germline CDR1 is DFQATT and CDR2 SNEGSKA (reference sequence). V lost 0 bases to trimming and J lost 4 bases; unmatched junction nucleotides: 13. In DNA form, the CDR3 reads TGCAGTGCTAGAGATGGGCCCGGCGGGAGGGCCAGATACGAGCAGTACTTC. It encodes CSARDGPGGRARYEQYF.

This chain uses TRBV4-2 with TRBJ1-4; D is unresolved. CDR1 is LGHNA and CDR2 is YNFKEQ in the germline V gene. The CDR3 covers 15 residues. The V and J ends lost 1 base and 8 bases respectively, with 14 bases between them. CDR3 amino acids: CASSQGEGQFEKLFF. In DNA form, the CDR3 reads TGTGCCAGCAGCCAAGGAGAGGGCCAGTTCGAAAAACTGTTTTTT.

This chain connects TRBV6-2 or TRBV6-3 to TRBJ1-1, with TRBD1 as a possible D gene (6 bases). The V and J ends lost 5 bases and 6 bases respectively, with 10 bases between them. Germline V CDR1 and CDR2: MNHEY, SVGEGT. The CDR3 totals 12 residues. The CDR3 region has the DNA TGTGCCAGCAGTAGGGGGGTGTCTGAAGCTTTCTTT. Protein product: CASSRGVSEAFF.

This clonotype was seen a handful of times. The chain's CDR3 is CASSELGTGTYEQYF. For the CDR3, the DNA is TGTGCCAGCAGTGAACTTGGGACAGGGACCTACGAGCAGTACTTC. V is TRBV6-1 and J is TRBJ2-7; 9 bases are a match to TRBD1. This CDR3 comprises 15 residues. The V and J ends lost 2 bases and 2 bases, in that order; junction bases with no gene match: 4. CDR1 is MNHNS, CDR2 SASEGT, per germline.

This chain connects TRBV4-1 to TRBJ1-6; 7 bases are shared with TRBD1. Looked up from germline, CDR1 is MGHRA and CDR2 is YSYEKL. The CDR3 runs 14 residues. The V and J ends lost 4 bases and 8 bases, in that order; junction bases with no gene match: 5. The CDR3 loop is CASSPQGMDSPLHF. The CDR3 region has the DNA TGCGCCAGCAGCCCACAGGGGATGGATTCACCCCTCCACTTT.

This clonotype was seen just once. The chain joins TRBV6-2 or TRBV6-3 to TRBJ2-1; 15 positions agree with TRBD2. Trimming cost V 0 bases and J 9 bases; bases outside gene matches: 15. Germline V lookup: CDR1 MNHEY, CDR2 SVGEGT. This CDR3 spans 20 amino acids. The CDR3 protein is CASSYSISGTSGRRVTEQFF. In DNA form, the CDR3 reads TGTGCCAGCAGTTACTCCATTTCCGGGACTAGCGGGAGGAGGGTCACTGAGCAGTTCTTC.

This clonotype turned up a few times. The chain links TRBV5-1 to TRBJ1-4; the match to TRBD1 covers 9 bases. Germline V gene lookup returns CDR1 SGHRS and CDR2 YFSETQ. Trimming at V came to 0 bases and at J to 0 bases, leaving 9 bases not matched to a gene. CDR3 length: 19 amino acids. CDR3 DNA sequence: TGCGCCAGCAGCTTGGCGCCCGCGGGACAGGGAGCAACTAATGAAAAACTGTTTTTT. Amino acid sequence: CASSLAPAGQGATNEKLFF.

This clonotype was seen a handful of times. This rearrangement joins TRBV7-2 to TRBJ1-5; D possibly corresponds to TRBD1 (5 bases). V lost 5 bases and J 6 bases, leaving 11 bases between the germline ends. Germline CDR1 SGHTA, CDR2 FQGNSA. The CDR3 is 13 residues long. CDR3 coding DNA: TGTGCCAGCAGCCGAGGGGAGGGTCAGCCCCAGCATTTT. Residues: CASSRGEGQPQHF.

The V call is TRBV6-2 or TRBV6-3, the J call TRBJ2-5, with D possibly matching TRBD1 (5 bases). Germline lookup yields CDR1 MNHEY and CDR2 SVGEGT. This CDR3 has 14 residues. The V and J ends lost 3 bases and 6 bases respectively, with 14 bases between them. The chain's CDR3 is CASSYGLGVKTQYF. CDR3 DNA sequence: TGTGCCAGCAGTTATGGTCTAGGGGTAAAGACCCAGTACTTC.

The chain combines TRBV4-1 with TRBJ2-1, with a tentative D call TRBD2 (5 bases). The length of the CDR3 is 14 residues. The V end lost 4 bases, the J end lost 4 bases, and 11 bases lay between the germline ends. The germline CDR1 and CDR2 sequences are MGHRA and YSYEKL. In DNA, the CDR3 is TGCGCCAGCAGCCGGAAACTAGGTTACAATGAGCAGTTCTTC. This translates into CASSRKLGYNEQFF.

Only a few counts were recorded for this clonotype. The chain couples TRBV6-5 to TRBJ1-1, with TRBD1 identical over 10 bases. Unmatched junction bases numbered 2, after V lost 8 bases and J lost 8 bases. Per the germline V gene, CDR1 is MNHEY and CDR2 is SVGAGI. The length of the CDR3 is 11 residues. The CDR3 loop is CASGTGDEAFF. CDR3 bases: TGTGCCAGCGGGACAGGGGACGAAGCTTTCTTT.

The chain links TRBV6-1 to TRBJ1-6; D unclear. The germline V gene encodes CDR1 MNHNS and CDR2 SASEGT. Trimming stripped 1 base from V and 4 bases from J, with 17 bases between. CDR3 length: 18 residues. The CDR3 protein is CASSEGPPGPVYNSPLHF. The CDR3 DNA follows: TGTGCCAGCAGTGAAGGCCCCCCGGGTCCCGTATATAATTCACCCCTCCACTTT.

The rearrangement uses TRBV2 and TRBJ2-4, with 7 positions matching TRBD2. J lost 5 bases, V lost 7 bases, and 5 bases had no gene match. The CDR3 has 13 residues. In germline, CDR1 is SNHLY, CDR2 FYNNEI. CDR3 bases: TGTGCCAGCATAAGCGGGGTAGAAAACATTCAGTACTTC. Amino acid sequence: CASISGVENIQYF.

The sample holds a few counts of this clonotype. The CDR3 DNA follows: TGTGCCAGCAGTTTACGGGGGGACTCACCCCTCCACTTT. Translating it yields CASSLRGDSPLHF. The chain uses TRBV12-3 or TRBV12-4 and TRBJ1-6; a possible D gene is TRBD1 (5 bases). The CDR3 runs to 13 residues. Deletions cut 2 bases from V and 10 bases from J, with 9 bases between.

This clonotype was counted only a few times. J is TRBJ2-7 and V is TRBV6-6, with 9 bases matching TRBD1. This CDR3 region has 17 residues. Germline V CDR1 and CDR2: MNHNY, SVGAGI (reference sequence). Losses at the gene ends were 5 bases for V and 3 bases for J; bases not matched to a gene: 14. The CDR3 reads CASSDLGQGMRDYEQYF. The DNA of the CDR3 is TGTGCCAGCAGTGACCTCGGACAGGGGATGAGAGACTACGAGCAGTACTTC.

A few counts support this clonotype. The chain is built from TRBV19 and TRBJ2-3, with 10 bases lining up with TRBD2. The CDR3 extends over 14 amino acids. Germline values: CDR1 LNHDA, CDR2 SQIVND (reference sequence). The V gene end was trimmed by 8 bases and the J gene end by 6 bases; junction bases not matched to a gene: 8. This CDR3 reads CASRLAGVPDTQYF. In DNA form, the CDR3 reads TGTGCCAGTCGGCTAGCGGGAGTACCTGATACGCAGTATTTT. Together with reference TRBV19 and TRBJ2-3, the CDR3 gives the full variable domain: DGGITQSPKYLFRKEGQNVTLSCEQNLNHDAMYWYRQDPGQGLRLIYYSQIVNDFQKGDIAEGYSVSREKKESFPLTVTSAQKNPTAFYLCASRLAGVPDTQYFGPGTRLTVL.

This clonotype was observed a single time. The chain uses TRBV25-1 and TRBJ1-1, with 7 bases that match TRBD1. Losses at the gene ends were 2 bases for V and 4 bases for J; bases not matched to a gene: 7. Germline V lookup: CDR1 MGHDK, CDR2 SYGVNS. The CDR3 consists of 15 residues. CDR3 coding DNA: TGTGCCAGCAGTGAAGCCGAGGGGGCCGTCACTGAAGCTTTCTTT. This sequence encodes CASSEAEGAVTEAFF.

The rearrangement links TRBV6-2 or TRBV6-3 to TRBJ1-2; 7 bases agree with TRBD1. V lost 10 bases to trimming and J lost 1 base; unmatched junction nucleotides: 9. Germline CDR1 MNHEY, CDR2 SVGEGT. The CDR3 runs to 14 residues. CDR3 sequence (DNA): TGTGCCACTGGAGACAGGGCGCATAACTATGGCTACACCTTC. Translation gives CATGDRAHNYGYTF.